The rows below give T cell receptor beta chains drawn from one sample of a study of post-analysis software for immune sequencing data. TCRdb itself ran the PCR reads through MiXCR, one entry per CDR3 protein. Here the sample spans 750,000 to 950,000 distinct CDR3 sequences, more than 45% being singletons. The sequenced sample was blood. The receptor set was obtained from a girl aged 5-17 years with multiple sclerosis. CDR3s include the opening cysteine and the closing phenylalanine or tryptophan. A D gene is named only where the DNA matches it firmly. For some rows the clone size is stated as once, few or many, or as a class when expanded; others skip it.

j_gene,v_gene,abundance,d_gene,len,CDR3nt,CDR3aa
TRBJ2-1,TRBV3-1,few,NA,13,TGTGCCAGCAGCCAGGACCTGTGGGAGCAGCGGTTCTTC,CASSQDLWEQRFF
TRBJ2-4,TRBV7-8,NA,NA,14,TGTGCCAGCACCGATCCCGGGGACAAAAACATTCAGTACTTC,CASTDPGDKNIQYF
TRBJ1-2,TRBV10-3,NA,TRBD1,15,TGTGCCATCAGCCCCGGACAGGGAAGGGGCTATGGCTACACCTTC,CAISPGQGRGYGYTF
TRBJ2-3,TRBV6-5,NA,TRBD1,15,TGTGCCAGCCAGTCCCACGGGACAGACAAAGATACGCAGTATTTT,CASQSHGTDKDTQYF
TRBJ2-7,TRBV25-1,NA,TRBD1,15,TGTGCCAGCAGTGGGAGACAGGGTTTACGGTACGAGCAGTACTTC,CASSGRQGLRYEQYF
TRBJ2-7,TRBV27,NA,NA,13,TGTGCCAGCAGCGGGAAGAGCTCCTACGAGCAGTACTTC,CASSGKSSYEQYF
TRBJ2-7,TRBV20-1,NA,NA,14,TGCAGTGCTAGAGACAGTTCCAGCTCCTACGAGCAGTACTTC,CSARDSSSSYEQYF
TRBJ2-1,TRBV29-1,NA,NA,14,TGCAGCGTGGTCGGGGGGGGGACAGACAATGAGCAGTTCTTC,CSVVGGGTDNEQFF
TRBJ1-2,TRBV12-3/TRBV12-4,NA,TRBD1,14,TGTGCCAGCAGCGACCCGGGACAGTACTATGGCTACACCTTC,CASSDPGQYYGYTF
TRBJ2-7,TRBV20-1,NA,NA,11,TGCAGTGCTAGAGATCGGGATGAGCAGTACTTC,CSARDRDEQYF
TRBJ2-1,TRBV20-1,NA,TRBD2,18,TGCAGTGCCCTCGGGAGACTAGCGGGACGCCCAATCTACAATGAGCAGTTCTTC,CSALGRLAGRPIYNEQFF